Presented here are 24 T cell receptor beta chains from one specimen sequenced in a study of blood T cell repertoires in COVID-19. Sequenced by immunoSEQ multiplex PCR; TCRdb stores in-frame clones only, minus some. The repertoire holds about 300,000 clones, about 90% seen once, with around 1.9% in the top ten. Sequencing was carried out using peripheral blood. All receptors derive from a young woman with COVID-19, enrolled during active disease.

CDR3 DNA sequence: TGCGCCAGCCAGACAGGCTCTGGAAACACCATATATTTT. Translating it yields CASQTGSGNTIYF. The chain recombines TRBV10-2 with TRBJ1-3, with D possibly matching TRBD1 (6 bases). The CDR3 totals 13 residues. The germline gives CDR1 WSHSY, CDR2 SAAADI. The V and J ends lost 8 bases and 0 bases respectively, with 8 bases between them.

The rearrangement uses TRBV7-3 and TRBJ2-5; TRBD2 is a possible D gene (5 bases). CDR3 size: 15 residues. V dropped 5 bases and J dropped 7 bases, with 20 bases sitting between them. The germline V gene encodes CDR1 SGHTA and CDR2 FQGTGA. The CDR3 protein is CASSPYPEARGTQYF. DNA of the CDR3: TGTGCCAGCAGCCCCTACCCTGAGGCCCGGGGGACCCAGTACTTC. The full variable domain, in which reference TRBV7-3 and TRBJ2-5 provide the parts outside the CDR3, is GAGVSQTPSNKVTEKGKYVELRCDPISGHTALYWYRQSLGQGPEFLIYFQGTGAADDSGLPNDRFFAVRPEGSVSTLKIQRTERGDSAVYLCASSPYPEARGTQYFGPGTRLLVL.

This chain joins TRBV7-9 and TRBJ2-7; 7 bases are a match to TRBD2. Trimming removed 3 bases from V and 5 bases from J; junction bases left unmatched: 7. The germline CDR1 and CDR2 sequences are SEHNR and FQNEAQ (reference sequence). This CDR3 contains 14 residues. CDR3 amino acids: CASSFETRGDEQYV. The CDR3 DNA sequence: TGTGCCAGCAGCTTCGAGACCCGGGGGGACGAGCAGTACGTC.

With regard to this clone: The sample contains more than one DNA sequence encoding this CDR3. The chain recombines TRBV2 with TRBJ1-5, with 9 bases identical to TRBD1. Germline V CDR1 and CDR2: SNHLY, FYNNEI. V was clipped by 5 bases and J by 4 bases; unmatched bases: 3. CDR3 length equals 14 residues. CDR3 nucleotides: TGTGCCAGCAGTCTACAGGGGGCAAATCAGCCCCAGCATTTT. Protein product: CASSLQGANQPQHF.

J is TRBJ2-2 and V is TRBV18; D is possibly TRBD2 (5 bases). The length of the CDR3 is 14 residues. V was pared by 1 base and J by 6 bases, with 9 bases between. Germline lookup yields CDR1 KGHSH and CDR2 LQKENI. The CDR3 coding sequence is TGTGCCAGCTCACCACTTACTAGTTCCGGGGAGCTGTTTTTT. Protein product: CASSPLTSSGELFF.

The chain recombines TRBV28 with TRBJ1-4; 8 bases are a match to TRBD1. The CDR3 sequence is 15 residues long. The ends lost 6 bases at V and 5 bases at J; junction bases unmatched: 8. The germline gives CDR1 MDHEN, CDR2 SYDVKM. CDR3 sequence reads: CASRPDRGGNEKLFF. As DNA, the CDR3 is TGTGCCAGCAGGCCCGACAGGGGCGGGAATGAAAAACTGTTTTTT.

The rearrangement uses TRBV19 and TRBJ1-5, with TRBD1 as a possible D gene (6 bases). This CDR3 contains 14 residues. V lost 8 bases and J lost 3, with 14 bases in between. Germline V CDR1 and CDR2: LNHDA, SQIVND (reference sequence). The CDR3 is CASRRGQSNQPQHF. CDR3 DNA sequence: TGTGCCAGTCGACGCGGACAGTCCAATCAGCCCCAGCATTTT.

The chain links TRBV9 to TRBJ2-2, with 11 bases fitting TRBD2. The CDR3 covers 16 residues. Unmatched junction bases numbered 6, after V lost 2 bases and J lost 6 bases. Germline V gene data show CDR1 as SGDLS and CDR2 as YYNGEE. The CDR3 reads CASSVSGGAGSGELFF. The CDR3 nucleotides are TGTGCCAGCAGCGTTAGCGGGGGGGCCGGGTCCGGGGAGCTGTTTTTT.

The chain carries TRBV7-6 and TRBJ2-2; 7 nucleotides match TRBD1. The CDR3 spans 17 residues. The trim removed 5 bases at V and 0 bases at J, leaving 9 bases unmatched. Germline lookup yields CDR1 SGHVS and CDR2 FNYEAQ. The CDR3: CASSPGTAYSNTGELFF. CDR3 nucleotides: TGTGCCAGCAGCCCTGGGACAGCCTACTCGAACACCGGGGAGCTGTTTTTT.

This CDR3 is CASSYPGARDTQYF. CDR3 DNA: TGTGCCAGCAGCTACCCAGGGGCACGAGATACGCAGTATTTT. This chain connects TRBV5-8 to TRBJ2-3; D might be TRBD1 (6 bases). V lost 3 bases and J lost 5, with 13 bases in between. The CDR3 spans 14 residues. Germline lookup yields CDR1 SGHTS and CDR2 YDEGEE. Based on the CDR3 plus reference TRBV5-8 and TRBJ2-3, the full variable domain is EAGVTQSPTHLIKTRGQQATLRCSPISGHTSVYWYQQALGLGLQFLLWYDEGEERNRGNFPPRFSGRQFPNYSSELNVNALELEDSALYLCASSYPGARDTQYFGPGTRLTVL.

The chain employs TRBV7-2 and TRBJ2-2, with D unresolved. The germline V and J ends were trimmed by 5 bases and 7 bases, with 8 bases remaining between them. Germline assignment: CDR1 SGHTA and CDR2 FQGNSA. This CDR3 region has 12 residues. The CDR3, as DNA: TGTGCCAGCAGCGCGCGTAGCGGGGAGCTGTTTTTT. This sequence encodes CASSARSGELFF.

The chain carries TRBV19 and TRBJ2-5, with D perhaps matching TRBD2 (6 bases). Germline V CDR1 and CDR2: LNHDA, SQIVND (reference sequence). This CDR3 region has 13 residues. Deletions cut 6 bases from V and 5 bases from J, with 13 bases between. This chain's CDR3 is CASRGGAGETQYF. CDR3 DNA sequence: TGTGCCAGTAGAGGCGGGGCGGGGGAGACCCAGTACTTC. The variable domain in full, with the rest retrieved from reference TRBV19 and TRBJ2-5, is DGGITQSPKYLFRKEGQNVTLSCEQNLNHDAMYWYRQDPGQGLRLIYYSQIVNDFQKGDIAEGYSVSREKKESFPLTVTSAQKNPTAFYLCASRGGAGETQYFGPGTRLLVL.

The sample holds one count of this clone. The chain uses TRBV18 and TRBJ1-5; D unresolved. Trimming removed 0 bases at V and 2 bases at J, with 14 bases between. CDR1 is KGHSH, CDR2 LQKENI, per germline. The CDR3 runs to 17 residues. The CDR3 DNA reads TGTGCCAGCTCACCACCGGGCCCCAATAGTGGCAATCAGCCCCAGCATTTT. Amino acids: CASSPPGPNSGNQPQHF.

This clone was counted once. Other DNA sequences of this sample code for an identical CDR3. The chain recombines TRBV5-1 with TRBJ1-6, with TRBD1 matching over 7 bases. The CDR3 length is 13 residues. Germline CDR1 SGHRS, CDR2 YFSETQ. V was clipped by 0 bases and J by 10 bases; unmatched bases: 1. CDR3 nucleotides: TGCGCCAGCAGCTTGGCCAGGGGGTCACCCCTCCACTTT. Translation: CASSLARGSPLHF.

The rearrangement links TRBV10-3 to TRBJ2-2; D assignment may be TRBD1 or TRBD2 (5 bases each). The germline V gene has CDR1 ENHRY and CDR2 SYGVKD. The CDR3 has 14 amino acids. V was trimmed by 10 bases and J by 1 base, leaving 13 bases between them. The CDR3 loop is CATRETENTGELFF. DNA for the CDR3: TGTGCCACCAGGGAGACAGAGAACACCGGGGAGCTGTTTTTT.

The chain links TRBV5-4 to TRBJ2-7; tentative D call: TRBD2 (6 bases). The CDR3 is 12 residues long. The germline V and J ends were trimmed by 5 bases and 6 bases, with 12 bases remaining between them. In germline, CDR1 is SGHNT, CDR2 YYREEE (reference sequence). The CDR3 region is CASSYGTAEQYF. The CDR3 DNA sequence: TGTGCCAGCAGTTACGGGACTGCCGAGCAGTACTTC.

The rearrangement links TRBV28 to TRBJ1-1; D gene uncertain. This CDR3 has 15 amino acids. Per germline, CDR1 MDHEN and CDR2 SYDVKM. V dropped 6 bases and J dropped 0 bases, with 14 bases sitting between them. CDR3: CASSGPTYMNTEAFF. The CDR3 DNA is TGTGCCAGCAGCGGTCCGACTTACATGAACACTGAAGCTTTCTTT. Combining the CDR3 with reference TRBV28 and TRBJ1-1 gives the whole variable domain DVKVTQSSRYLVKRTGEKVFLECVQDMDHENMFWYRQDPGLGLRLIYFSYDVKMKEKGDIPEGYSVSREKKERFSLILESASTNQTSMYLCASSGPTYMNTEAFFGQGTRLTVV.

The rearrangement joins TRBV6-5 to TRBJ1-5; 7 bases fit TRBD1. J lost 1 base, V lost 6 bases, and 6 bases had no gene match. This CDR3 contains 15 residues. Germline V lookup: CDR1 MNHEY, CDR2 SVGAGI. This chain's CDR3 is CASREGQSSNQPQHF. CDR3 nucleotide sequence: TGTGCCAGCAGGGAGGGACAGTCGAGCAATCAGCCCCAGCATTTT.

This chain links TRBV6-5 with TRBJ1-1, with 7 bases identical to TRBD1. The ends lost 5 bases at V and 5 bases at J; junction bases unmatched: 8. The germline CDR1 and CDR2 sequences are MNHEY and SVGAGI. The CDR3 has 14 residues. The CDR3 DNA is TGTGCCAGCAGTCAACAGGGGTCGGCAACTGAAGCTTTCTTT. Protein sequence: CASSQQGSATEAFF.

This chain joins TRBV4-1 and TRBJ1-1; 10 bases map to TRBD1. Trimming took 3 bases from V and 6 from J; bases not matched to a gene: 1. The length of the CDR3 is 13 residues. Germline CDR1 and CDR2: MGHRA and YSYEKL. The CDR3 DNA reads TGCGCCAGCAGCCAGGGACAGGGGTCTGAAGCTTTCTTT. It encodes CASSQGQGSEAFF.

The rearrangement links TRBV5-6 to TRBJ2-1; weak D call: TRBD2 (5 bases). Between the trimmed V and J ends, which lost 1 base and 3 bases, there was a span of 11 bases. The germline CDR1 and CDR2 sequences are SGHDT and YYEEEE. The CDR3 runs to 15 residues. The CDR3: CASSLTFGSYNEQFF. The CDR3, as DNA: TGTGCCAGCAGCTTGACATTTGGGAGCTACAATGAGCAGTTCTTC.

This chain links TRBV19 with TRBJ2-3; possible D gene TRBD2, 5 bases. The CDR3 totals 15 residues. Between the trimmed V and J ends, which lost 4 bases and 0 bases, there was a span of 11 bases. Germline V gives CDR1 LNHDA, CDR2 SQIVND (reference sequence). The CDR3 spells CASSTSGLSTDTQYF. The CDR3 DNA follows: TGTGCCAGTAGTACCAGCGGCCTAAGCACAGATACGCAGTATTTT.

The chain has TRBV30 and TRBJ1-2; 8 bases align to TRBD1. The trim removed 0 bases at V and 7 bases at J, leaving 7 bases unmatched. Germline V gives CDR1 GTSNPN, CDR2 SVGIG (reference sequence). The CDR3 totals 14 residues. For the CDR3, the DNA is TGTGCCTGGAGTGTAACAGGGGGGATCTCTGGCTACACCTTC. Translation gives CAWSVTGGISGYTF.

This clone was seen more than once but under ten times. This sequence joins TRBV2 and TRBJ1-3; no reliable D call. The CDR3 consists of 14 residues. Germline assignment: CDR1 SNHLY and CDR2 FYNNEI. V lost 5 bases and J lost 1, with 9 bases in between. The CDR3 region is CASSPLLSGNTIYF. The CDR3 DNA reads as TGTGCCAGCAGTCCCCTATTGTCTGGAAACACCATATATTTT.